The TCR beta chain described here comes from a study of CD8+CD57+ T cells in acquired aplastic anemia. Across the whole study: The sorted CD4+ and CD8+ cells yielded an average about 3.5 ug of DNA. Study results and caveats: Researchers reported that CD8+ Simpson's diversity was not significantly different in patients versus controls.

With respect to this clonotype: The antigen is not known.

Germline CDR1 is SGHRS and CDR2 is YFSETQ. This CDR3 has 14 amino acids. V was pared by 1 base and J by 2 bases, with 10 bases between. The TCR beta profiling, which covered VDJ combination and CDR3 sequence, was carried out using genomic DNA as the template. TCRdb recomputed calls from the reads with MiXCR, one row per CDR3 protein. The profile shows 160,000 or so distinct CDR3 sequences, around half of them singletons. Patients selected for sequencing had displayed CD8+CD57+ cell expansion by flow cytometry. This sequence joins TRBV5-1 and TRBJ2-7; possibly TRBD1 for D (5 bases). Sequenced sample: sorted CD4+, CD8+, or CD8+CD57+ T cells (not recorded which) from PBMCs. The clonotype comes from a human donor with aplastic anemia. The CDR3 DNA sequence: TGCGCCAGCAGCTTGCAAGGACATACCTACGAGCAGTACTTC. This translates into CASSLQGHTYEQYF.